This T cell receptor (beta chain) was sequenced during a study of neurological immune-mediated disorders. Source material was 2 million unsorted PBMCs, stored at -80 °C in RNAlater. Synthesis of cDNA was performed by 5'RACE using 10-nucleotide random UMIs. TCRdb re-derived calls from the 5' RACE reads in MiXCR, one entry per CDR3 protein. The top ten hold more than 14% of the sample, which has more than 20,000 distinct CDR3 sequences, roughly 14% seen once. This clonotype was seen many times. Its antigen is unidentified. Trimming took 3 bases from V and 6 from J, leaving 11 bases between them. This CDR3 region has 12 residues. Germline V CDR1 and CDR2: DFQATT, SNEGSKA (reference sequence). Overall study results and limits: Multiple sclerosis, the disease with the least TCR clonal expansion, fell below healthy controls, whereas HTLV-1-associated myelopathy showed the most. Because no CDR3 amino acid sequences were shared across subjects by expanded clones, private repertoires were suggested in all groups.

This chain links TRBV20-1 with TRBJ1-2, with D perhaps matching TRBD1 (5 bases). Sequences were obtained from PBMCs. The clonotype originates from a female donor with HTLV-1-associated myelopathy (HAM/TSP). The CDR3: CSASRGGDGYTF. CDR3 sequence (DNA): TGCAGTGCTAGCCGGGGGGGTGATGGCTACACCTTC.